This T cell receptor beta chain was sequenced during a study of T cell responses to AZD1222 COVID-19 vaccine (dated by TCRdb to about 2021). Study-level background: AZD1222 recipients with second doses at about 4 weeks or about 12 weeks were pooled, because spike-specific TCR depth and breadth did not differ between schedules. TCR sequencing covered approximately 230 trial participants: 207 given two doses of AZD1222 and around 25 given two doses of MenACWY control vaccine. Trial participants were enrolled into age subgroups of 18-55, 56-69 and 70-plus years, which contained 148, 28 and 57 TCR-sequenced participants, respectively.

Broad study findings and their caveats: Nearly half of unique spike-specific TCRs reportedly recognized epitopes outside regions mutated in the B.1.351 and B.1.1.7 variants. The 56-69-year group was small, and its depth increase did not reach significance, likely because of low power. After two AZD1222 doses, spike-specific TCR breadth and depth were significantly higher than at day 0 and than in MenACWY recipients. Most participants were white British and females outnumbered males, and the authors suggested that clonal diversity may have been underestimated. No day 14 peak-response samples were available, so repertoires were characterized only after the peak T cell response. The whole spike protein was spanned by vaccine-associated CD4 TCRs, and dominant responses were seen in regions 160-218 and 743-854. Conclusions about previously exposed vaccinees are limited because only five or six AZD1222 recipients were SARS-CoV-2 seropositive at baseline.

In light of the paper, this sample's time point label describes: baseline before first vaccination. The vaccinee samples were drawn from two UK trials, COV001 and COV002, one of which was a single-blind randomized controlled phase 2/3 trial testing AZD1222 (ChAdOx1 nCoV-19) in healthy adults. For TCRbeta chain sequencing, PBMC samples were collected from trial participants at day 0 and at day 28 after the second dose. The CDR3 regions of human TCRbeta chains were analyzed by immunosequencing. On the authors' methods: Repertoire TCRs were checked for matches against a reference library of SARS-CoV-2-specific TCRs that had been generated using the MIRA antigen-specificity platform. Breadth was defined as the fraction of unique TCRs that were SARS-CoV-2-associated, and depth was defined as the fraction of total T cells that were SARS-CoV-2-associated. Each spike-specific TCR was assigned to its reactive spike region and to a CD4 or CD8 class using the MIRA data. Log10-transformed breadth and depth values were compared by one-way ANOVA with Sidak's multiple comparisons tests. TCRdb took this table from immuneACCESS and kept in-frame rearrangements with V and J called. Such tables lack part of the clones; where checked against another copy, unresolved V genes explain under half of the gap, and the rest is unexplained. Clone size and V and J calls were adopted from that table, with D and trimming inferred from the DNA. The sample table contains roughly 120,000 clones; only one count was recorded for around 88% of them. The top ten clonotypes cover approximately 5% of the sample.

To note about this clone: No antigen is known for it. Per-base quality was not reported, and no clone a single base away is much larger than it.

The V end gives up 5 bases and the J end 5 bases, leaving 5 bases in the junction not matched to a gene. Taken from cysteine to phenylalanine, the CDR3 has 14 residues. Just the 42-base CDR3 DNA is kept, in frame starting at base 1. CDR1 MNHEY and CDR2 SVGEGT are derived from the germline V gene. This TCR derives from an adult in good health. The chain is encoded by TRBV6-2 or TRBV6-3 joined to TRBJ1-1; TRBD1 fits 10 bases in the junction. Source: peripheral blood, taken on day 0 of AZD1222 vaccination. The DNA sequence is TGTGCCAGCAGTCTGACAGGGGGCGAGACTGAAGCTTTCTTT. Translated, this gives CASSLTGGETEAFF.